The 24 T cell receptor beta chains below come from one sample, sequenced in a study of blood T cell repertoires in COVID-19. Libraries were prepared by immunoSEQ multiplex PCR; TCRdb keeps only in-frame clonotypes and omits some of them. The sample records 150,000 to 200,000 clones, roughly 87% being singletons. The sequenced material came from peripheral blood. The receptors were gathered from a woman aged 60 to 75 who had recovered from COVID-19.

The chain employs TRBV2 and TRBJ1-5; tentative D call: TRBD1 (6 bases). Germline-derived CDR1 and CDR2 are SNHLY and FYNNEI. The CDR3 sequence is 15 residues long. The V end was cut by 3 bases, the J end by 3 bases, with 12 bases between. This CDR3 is CASSEAGANNQPQHF. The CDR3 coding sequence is TGTGCCAGCAGTGAGGCGGGGGCCAACAATCAGCCCCAGCATTTT.

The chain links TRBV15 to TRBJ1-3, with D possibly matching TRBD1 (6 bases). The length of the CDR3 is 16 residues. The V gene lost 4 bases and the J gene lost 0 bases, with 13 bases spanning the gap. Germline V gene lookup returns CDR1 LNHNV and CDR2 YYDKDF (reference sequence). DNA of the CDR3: TGTGCCACCAGCACAATGTTGACAGGCTCTGGAAACACCATATATTTT. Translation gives CATSTMLTGSGNTIYF.

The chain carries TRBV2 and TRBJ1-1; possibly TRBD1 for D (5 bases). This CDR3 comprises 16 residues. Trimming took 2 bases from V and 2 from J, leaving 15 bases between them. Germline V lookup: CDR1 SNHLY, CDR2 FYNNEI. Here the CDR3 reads CASSERVGAANTEAFF. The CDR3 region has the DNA TGTGCCAGCAGTGAAAGGGTTGGGGCCGCCAACACTGAAGCTTTCTTT. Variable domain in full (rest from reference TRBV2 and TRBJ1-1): EPEVTQTPSHQVTQMGQEVILRCVPISNHLYFYWYRQILGQKVEFLVSFYNNEISEKSEIFDDQFSVERPDGSNFTLKIRSTKLEDSAMYFCASSERVGAANTEAFFGQGTRLTVV.

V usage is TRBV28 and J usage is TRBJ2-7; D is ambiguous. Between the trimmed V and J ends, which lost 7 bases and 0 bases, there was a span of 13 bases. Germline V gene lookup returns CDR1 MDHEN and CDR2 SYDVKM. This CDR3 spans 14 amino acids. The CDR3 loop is CASTPPGPSYEQYF. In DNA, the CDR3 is TGTGCCAGCACCCCCCCGGGTCCCTCCTACGAGCAGTACTTC.

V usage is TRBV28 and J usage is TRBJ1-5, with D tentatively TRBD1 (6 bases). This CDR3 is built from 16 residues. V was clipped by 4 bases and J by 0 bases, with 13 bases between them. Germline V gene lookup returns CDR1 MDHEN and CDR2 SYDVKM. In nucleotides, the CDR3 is TGTGCCAGCAGTTCCGGACAGTTCTATAGCAATCAGCCCCAGCATTTT. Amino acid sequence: CASSSGQFYSNQPQHF.

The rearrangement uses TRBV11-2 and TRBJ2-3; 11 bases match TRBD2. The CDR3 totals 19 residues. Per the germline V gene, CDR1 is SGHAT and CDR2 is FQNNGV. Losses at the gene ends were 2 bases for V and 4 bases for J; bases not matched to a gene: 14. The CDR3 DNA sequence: TGTGCCAGCAGCTTATGGCGGTTAGCGGGGGGGCCGGCCTCAGATACGCAGTATTTT. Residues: CASSLWRLAGGPASDTQYF.

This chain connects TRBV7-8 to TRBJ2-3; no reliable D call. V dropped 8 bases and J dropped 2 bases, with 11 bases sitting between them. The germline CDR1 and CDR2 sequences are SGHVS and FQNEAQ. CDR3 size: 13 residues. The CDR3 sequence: CASSALTTDTQYF. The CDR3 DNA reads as TGTGCCAGCTCCGCACTAACCACAGATACGCAGTATTTT.

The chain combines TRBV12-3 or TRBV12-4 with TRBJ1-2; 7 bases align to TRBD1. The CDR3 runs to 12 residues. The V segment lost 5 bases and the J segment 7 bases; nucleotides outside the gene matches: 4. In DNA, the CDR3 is TGTGCCAGCAGTGACAGGGAGTCTGGCTACACCTTC. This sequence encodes CASSDRESGYTF.

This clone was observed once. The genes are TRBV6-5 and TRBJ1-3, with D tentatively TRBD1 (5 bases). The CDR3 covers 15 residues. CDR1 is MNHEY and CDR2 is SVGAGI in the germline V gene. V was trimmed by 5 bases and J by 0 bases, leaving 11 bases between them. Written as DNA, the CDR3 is TGTGCCAGCAGTCGACAGACGAGCTCTGGAAACACCATATATTTT. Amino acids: CASSRQTSSGNTIYF.

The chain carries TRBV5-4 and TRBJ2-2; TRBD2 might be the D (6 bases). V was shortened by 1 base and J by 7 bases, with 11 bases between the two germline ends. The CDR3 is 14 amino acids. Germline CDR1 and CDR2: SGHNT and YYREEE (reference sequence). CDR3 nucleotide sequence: TGTGCCAGCAGCTTGCGGGCAGCGGGCGGGGAGCTGTTTTTT. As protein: CASSLRAAGGELFF.

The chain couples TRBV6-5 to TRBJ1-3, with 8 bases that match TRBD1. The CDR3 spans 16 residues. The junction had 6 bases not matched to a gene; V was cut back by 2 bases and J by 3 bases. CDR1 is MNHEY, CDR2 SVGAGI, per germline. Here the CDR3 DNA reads TGTGCCAGCAGTTACCAAGGACAGGGCGGTGGAAACACCATATATTTT. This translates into CASSYQGQGGGNTIYF.

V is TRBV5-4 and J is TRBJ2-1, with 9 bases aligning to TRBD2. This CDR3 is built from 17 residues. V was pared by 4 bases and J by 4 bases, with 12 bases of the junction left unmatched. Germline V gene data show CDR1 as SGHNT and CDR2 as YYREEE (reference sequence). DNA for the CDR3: TGTGCCAGCAGCCATTCCTCTGGCGGGGGGGCGTACAATGAGCAGTTCTTC. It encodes CASSHSSGGGAYNEQFF.

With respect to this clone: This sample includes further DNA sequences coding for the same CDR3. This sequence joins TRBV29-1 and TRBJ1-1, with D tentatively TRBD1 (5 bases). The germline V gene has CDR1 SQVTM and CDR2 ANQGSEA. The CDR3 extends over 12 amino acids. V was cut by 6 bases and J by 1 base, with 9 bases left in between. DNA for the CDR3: TGCAGCGTAGTCGGGGGGAACACTGAAGCTTTCTTT. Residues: CSVVGGNTEAFF.

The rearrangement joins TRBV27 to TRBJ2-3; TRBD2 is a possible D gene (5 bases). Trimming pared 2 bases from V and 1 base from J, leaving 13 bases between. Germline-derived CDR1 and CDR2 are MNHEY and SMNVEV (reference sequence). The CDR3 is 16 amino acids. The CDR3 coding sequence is TGTGCCAGCAGTTTACTAGCTCTCCGGGGCACAGATACGCAGTATTTT. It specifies CASSLLALRGTDTQYF.

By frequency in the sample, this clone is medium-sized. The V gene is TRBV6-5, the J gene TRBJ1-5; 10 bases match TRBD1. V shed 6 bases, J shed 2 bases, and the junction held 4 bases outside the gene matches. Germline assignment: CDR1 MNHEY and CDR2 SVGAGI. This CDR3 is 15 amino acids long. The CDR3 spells CASSQGTGGNQPQHF. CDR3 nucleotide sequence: TGTGCCAGCAGCCAGGGGACAGGGGGCAATCAGCCCCAGCATTTT.

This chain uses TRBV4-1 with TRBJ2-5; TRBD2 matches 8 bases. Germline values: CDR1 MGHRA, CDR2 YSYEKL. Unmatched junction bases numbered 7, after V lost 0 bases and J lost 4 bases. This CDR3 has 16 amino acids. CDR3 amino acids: CASSQEGGGQGETQYF. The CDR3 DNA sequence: TGCGCCAGCAGCCAAGAGGGCGGGGGGCAGGGAGAGACCCAGTACTTC.

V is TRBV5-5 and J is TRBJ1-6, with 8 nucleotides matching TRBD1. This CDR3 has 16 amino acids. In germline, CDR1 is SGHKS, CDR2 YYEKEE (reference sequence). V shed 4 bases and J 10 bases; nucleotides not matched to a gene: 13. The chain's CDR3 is CASSPQGTGHGSPLHF. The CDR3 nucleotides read TGTGCCAGCAGCCCCCAAGGGACAGGCCATGGGTCACCCCTCCACTTT.

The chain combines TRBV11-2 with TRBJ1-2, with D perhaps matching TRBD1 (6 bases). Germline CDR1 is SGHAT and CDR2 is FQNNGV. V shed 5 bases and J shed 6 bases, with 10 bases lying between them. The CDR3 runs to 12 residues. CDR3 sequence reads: CASSQQGNGYTF. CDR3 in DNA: TGTGCCAGCAGCCAACAGGGTAATGGCTACACCTTC.

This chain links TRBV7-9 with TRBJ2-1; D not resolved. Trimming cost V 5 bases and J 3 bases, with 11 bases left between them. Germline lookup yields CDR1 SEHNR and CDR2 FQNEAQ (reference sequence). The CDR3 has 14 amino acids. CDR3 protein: CASSRTTFYNEQFF. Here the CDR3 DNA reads TGTGCCAGCAGCCGCACAACCTTCTACAATGAGCAGTTCTTC.

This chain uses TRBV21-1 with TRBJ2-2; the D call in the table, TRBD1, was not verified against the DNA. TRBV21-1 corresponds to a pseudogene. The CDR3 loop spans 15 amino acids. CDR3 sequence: CASIPRDRPTGELFF. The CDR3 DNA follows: TGTGCCAGCATCCCCCGGGACAGGCCGACCGGGGAGCTGTTTTTT.

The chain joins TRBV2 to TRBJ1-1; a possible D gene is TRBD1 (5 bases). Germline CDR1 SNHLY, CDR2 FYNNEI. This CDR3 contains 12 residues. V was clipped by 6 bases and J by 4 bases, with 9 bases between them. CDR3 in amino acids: CASSRVGTEAFF. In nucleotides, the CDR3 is TGTGCCAGCAGCAGGGTCGGCACTGAAGCTTTCTTT.

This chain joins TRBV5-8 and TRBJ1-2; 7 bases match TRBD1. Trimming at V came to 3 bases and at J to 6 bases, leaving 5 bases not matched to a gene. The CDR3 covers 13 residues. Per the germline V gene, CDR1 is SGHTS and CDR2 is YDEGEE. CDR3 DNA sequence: TGTGCCAGCAGCTGGGGGACAGCTAATGGCTACACCTTC. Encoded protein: CASSWGTANGYTF.

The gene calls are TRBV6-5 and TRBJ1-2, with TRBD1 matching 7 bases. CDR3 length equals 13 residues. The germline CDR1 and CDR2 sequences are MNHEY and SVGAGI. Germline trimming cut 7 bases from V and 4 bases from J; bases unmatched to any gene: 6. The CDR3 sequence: CASTFGDSYGYTF. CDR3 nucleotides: TGTGCCAGCACCTTCGGGGACAGCTATGGCTACACCTTC.

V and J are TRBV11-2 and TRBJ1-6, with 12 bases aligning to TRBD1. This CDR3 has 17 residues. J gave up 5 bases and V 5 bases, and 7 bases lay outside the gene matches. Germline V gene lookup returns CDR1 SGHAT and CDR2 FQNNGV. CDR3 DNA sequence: TGTGCCAGCAGCCGTCGGGACAGGGGGCGCGATAATTCACCCCTCCACTTT. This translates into CASSRRDRGRDNSPLHF.